The source of this T cell receptor (beta chain) is a study of response to subunit inactivated influenza vaccine. Study-wide findings and caveats: It was the authors' suggestion that each seasonal influenza vaccination recruits few new T cells.

TCRdb re-derived calls from the RT-PCR reads in MiXCR, one entry per CDR3 protein. The sample has about 650,000 distinct CDR3 sequences, 14% seen once. This clonotype was detected ten times or more. Its antigen is currently unknown. The CDR3 spans 14 residues. Germline V gene data show CDR1 as SGHVS and CDR2 as FQNEAQ. V was shortened by 0 bases and J by 13 bases, with 15 bases between the two germline ends. The chain recombines TRBV7-8 with TRBJ1-4; TRBD1 is a possible D gene (5 bases). Material: PBMCs from blood, obtained around 15 days before vaccination. This receptor was identified in a man aged 50-60 years who received an inactivated influenza vaccine. The CDR3 region has the DNA TGTGCCAGCAGCTTAGCGTTACAGGCGGCTACACTGTTTTTT. This encodes CASSLALQAATLFF.